The clone carrying this T cell receptor beta chain was seen more than once but under ten times. What it binds is not known. The record originates from a study of T-cell reconstitution after alpha-beta-depleted transplantation in children. Overall study findings and caveats: The origin of alpha-beta T cells about two months after transplant was reportedly several hundred expanded graft clones. When one year had passed after transplant, most T-cell counts and diversity came from newly produced T cells. The high TCRbeta diversity at day 60 in some patients came from surviving recipient T cells and thymic progenitors.

The authors prepared the TCRbeta library with unique molecular identifiers. Each CDR3 protein is one row after TCRdb ran MiXCR on the PCR reads. This sample has approximately 520,000 distinct CDR3 sequences; more than 9.5% occur once, and the top ten carry about 15%. CDR3 length: 14 amino acids. J gave up 4 bases and V 3 bases, and 6 bases lay outside the gene matches. In germline, CDR1 is DFQATT, CDR2 SNEGSKA (reference sequence). This TCR came from a female patient aged 2-9 years who had a stem cell transplant for aplastic anemia, so the T cells may come from the graft donor. The chain has TRBV20-1 and TRBJ2-1, with 7 positions matching TRBD1. Here the sequenced sample was PBMCs, mostly from graft donor cells, taken 180 days after TCRalphabeta/CD19-depleted stem cell transplant. The CDR3 DNA sequence: TGCAGTGCTAGGGACAGGTACACATACAATGAGCAGTTCTTC. Its protein product is CSARDRYTYNEQFF.